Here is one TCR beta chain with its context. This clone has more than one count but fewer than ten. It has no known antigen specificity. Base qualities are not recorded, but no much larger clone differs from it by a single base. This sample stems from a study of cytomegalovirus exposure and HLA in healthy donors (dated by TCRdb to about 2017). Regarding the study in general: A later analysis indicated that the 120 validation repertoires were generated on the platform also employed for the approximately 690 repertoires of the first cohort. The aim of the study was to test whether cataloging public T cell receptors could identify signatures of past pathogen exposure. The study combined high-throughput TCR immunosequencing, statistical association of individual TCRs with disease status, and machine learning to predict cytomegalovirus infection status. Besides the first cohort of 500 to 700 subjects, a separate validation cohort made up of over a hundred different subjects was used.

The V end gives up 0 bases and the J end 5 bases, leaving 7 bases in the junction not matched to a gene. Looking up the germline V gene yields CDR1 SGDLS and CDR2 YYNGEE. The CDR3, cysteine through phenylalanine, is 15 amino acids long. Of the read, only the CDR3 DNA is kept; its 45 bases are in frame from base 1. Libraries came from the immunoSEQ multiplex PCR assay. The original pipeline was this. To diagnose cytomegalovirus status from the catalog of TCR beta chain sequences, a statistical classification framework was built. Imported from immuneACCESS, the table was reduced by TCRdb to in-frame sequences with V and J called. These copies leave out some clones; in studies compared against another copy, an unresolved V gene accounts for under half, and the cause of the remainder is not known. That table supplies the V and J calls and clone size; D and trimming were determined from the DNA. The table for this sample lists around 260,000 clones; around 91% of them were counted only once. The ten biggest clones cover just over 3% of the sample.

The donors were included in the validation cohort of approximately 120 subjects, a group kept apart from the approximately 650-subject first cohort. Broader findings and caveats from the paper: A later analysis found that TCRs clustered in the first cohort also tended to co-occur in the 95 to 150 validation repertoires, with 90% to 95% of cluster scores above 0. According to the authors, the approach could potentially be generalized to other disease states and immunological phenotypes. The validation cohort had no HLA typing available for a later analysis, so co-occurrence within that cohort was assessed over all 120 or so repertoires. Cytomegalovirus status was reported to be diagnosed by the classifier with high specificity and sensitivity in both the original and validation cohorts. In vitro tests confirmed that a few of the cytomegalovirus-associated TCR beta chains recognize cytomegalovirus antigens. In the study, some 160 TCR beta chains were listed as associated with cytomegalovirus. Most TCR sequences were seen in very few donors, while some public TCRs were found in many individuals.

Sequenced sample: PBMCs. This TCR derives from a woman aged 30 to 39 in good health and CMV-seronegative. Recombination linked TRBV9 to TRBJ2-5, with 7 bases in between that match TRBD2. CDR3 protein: CASSVAAGKGETQYF. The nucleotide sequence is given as TGTGCCAGCAGCGTAGCAGCGGGGAAGGGGGAGACCCAGTACTTC.